This TCR beta chain comes out of a study of blood T cell repertoires in COVID-19. For the study at large: COVID-19 samples collected from the United States, Italy and Spain covered acute and convalescent phases.

The method was immunoSEQ multiplex PCR; TCRdb's version includes in-frame clones alone and lacks a portion of them. The sample includes about 120,000 clones, roughly 85% of them seen just once. This clone occurred once. V was shortened by 1 base and J by 4 bases, with 14 bases between the two germline ends. This CDR3 spans 15 amino acids. From germline, CDR1 is MGHRA and CDR2 YSYEKL. This receptor was taken from a man in his forties or fifties with acute or convalescent COVID-19. This chain links TRBV4-1 with TRBJ2-7; D is undetermined. Sequenced material: peripheral blood. The CDR3 DNA sequence: TGCGCCAGCAGCCAAGCCCGCGATAGATGGTACGAGCAGTACTTC. This gives the protein CASSQARDRWYEQYF.